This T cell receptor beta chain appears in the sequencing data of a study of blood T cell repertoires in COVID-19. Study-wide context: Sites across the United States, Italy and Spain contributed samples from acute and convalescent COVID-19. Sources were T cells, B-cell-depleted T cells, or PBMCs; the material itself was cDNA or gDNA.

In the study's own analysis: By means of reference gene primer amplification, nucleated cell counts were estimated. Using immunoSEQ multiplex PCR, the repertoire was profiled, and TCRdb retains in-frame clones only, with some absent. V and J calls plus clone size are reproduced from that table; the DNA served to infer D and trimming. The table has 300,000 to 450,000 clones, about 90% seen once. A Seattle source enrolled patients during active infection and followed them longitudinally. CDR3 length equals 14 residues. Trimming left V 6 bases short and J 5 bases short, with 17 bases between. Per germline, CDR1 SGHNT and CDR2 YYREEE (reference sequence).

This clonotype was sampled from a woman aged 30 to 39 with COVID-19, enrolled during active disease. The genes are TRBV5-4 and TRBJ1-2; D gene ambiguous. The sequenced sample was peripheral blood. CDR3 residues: CASTRLAGGYGYTF. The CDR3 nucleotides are TGTGCCAGCACCAGATTGGCAGGAGGTTATGGCTACACCTTC.